This T cell receptor (beta chain) was sequenced for a study of T cells in Graves' hyperthyroidism and ophthalmopathy. Study-level results: Most clonotypes expanded in thyroid above 0.001 were likewise present in blood.

This clonotype has at least ten counts. Its cognate antigen is unknown. RNA transcripts were the template for amplifying TCR beta CDR3 regions. In the first-round RT-PCR of the TCR CDR3, the HTBI primer set was used. From the multiplex PCR reads, TCRdb called clonotypes with MiXCR, one entry per CDR3 protein. This sample yields 500,000 to 650,000 distinct CDR3 sequences, of which more than 15% are seen a single time; roughly 18% belongs to the top ten. From germline, CDR1 is SGHTA and CDR2 FQGNSA. Trimming cost V 5 bases and J 5 bases, with 10 bases left between them. The CDR3 totals 12 residues. The receptor was isolated from a woman younger than 30 with Graves' ophthalmopathy. V and J are TRBV7-2 and TRBJ2-7; D ambiguous. Sequences were obtained from blood. The CDR3 here is CASSPRAHEQYF. In DNA, the CDR3 is TGTGCCAGCAGCCCCCGGGCCCACGAGCAGTACTTC.